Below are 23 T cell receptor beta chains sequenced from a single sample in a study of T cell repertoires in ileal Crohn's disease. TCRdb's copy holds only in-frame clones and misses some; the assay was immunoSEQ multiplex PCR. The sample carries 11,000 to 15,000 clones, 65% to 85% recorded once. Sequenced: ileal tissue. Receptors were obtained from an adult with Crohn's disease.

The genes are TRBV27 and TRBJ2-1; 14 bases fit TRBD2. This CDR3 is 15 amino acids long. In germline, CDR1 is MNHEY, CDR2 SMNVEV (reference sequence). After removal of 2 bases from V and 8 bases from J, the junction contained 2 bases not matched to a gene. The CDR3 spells CASSLRLAGGDEQFF. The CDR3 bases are TGTGCCAGCAGTTTACGACTAGCGGGAGGGGATGAGCAGTTCTTC.

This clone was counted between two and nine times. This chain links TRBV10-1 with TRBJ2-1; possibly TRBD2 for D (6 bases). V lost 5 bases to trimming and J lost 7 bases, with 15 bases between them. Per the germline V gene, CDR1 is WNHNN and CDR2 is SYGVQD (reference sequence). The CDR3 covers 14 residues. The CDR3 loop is CASSRSGVSNEQFF. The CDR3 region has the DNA TGCGCCAGCAGTCGGTCGGGAGTGTCTAATGAGCAGTTCTTC.

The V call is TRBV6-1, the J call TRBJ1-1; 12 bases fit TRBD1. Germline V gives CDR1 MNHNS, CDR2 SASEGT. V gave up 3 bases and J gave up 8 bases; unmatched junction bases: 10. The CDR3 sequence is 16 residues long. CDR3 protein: CASSDGPGQGANEAFF. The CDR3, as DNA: TGTGCCAGCAGTGATGGACCGGGACAGGGGGCGAACGAAGCTTTCTTT.

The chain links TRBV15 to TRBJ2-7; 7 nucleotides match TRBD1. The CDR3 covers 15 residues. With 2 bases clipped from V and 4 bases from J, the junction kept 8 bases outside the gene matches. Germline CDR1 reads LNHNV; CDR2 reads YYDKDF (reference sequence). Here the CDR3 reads CATSRRDRVTYEQYF. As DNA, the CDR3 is TGTGCCACCAGCAGAAGGGACAGAGTGACATACGAGCAGTACTTC.

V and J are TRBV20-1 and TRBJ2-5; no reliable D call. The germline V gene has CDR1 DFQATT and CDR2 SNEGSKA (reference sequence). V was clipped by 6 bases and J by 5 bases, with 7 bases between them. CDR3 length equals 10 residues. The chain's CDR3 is CSAVRETQYF. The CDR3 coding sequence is TGCAGTGCGGTGAGGGAGACCCAGTACTTC.

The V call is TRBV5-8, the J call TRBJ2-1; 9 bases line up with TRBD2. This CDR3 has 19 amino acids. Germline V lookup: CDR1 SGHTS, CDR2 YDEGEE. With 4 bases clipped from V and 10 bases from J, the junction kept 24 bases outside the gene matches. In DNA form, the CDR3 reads TGTGCCAGCAGCCTAGGGACTGGTGTTAGCGGGGGTCCTAGGGACGAGCAGTTCTTC. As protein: CASSLGTGVSGGPRDEQFF.

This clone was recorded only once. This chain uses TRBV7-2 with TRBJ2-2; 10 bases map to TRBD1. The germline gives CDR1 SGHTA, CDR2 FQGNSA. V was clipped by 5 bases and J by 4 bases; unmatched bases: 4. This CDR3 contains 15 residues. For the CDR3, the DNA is TGTGCCAGCAGCGGGCGGACAGGGGGCACCGGGGAGCTGTTTTTT. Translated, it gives CASSGRTGGTGELFF.

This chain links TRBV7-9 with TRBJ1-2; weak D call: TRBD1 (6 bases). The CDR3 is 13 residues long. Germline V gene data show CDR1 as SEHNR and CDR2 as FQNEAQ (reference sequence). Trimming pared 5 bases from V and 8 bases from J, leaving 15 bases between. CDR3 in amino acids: CASSPLGGRGYTF. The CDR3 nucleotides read TGTGCCAGCAGCCCCCTAGGGGGACGAGGCTACACCTTC.

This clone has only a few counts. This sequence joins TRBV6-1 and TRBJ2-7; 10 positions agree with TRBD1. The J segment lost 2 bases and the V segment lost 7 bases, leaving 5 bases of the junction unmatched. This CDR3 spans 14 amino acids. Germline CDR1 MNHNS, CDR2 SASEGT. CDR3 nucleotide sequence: TGTGCCAGCATTGGGACAGGGGCAACCTACGAGCAGTACTTC. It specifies CASIGTGATYEQYF.

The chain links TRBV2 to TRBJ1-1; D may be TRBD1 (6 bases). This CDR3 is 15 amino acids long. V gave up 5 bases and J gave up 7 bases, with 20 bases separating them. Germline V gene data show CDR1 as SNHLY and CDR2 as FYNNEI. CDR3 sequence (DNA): TGTGCCAGCAGTATTACAGGGAAGGGGGTGGGTGAAGCTTTCTTT. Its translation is CASSITGKGVGEAFF.

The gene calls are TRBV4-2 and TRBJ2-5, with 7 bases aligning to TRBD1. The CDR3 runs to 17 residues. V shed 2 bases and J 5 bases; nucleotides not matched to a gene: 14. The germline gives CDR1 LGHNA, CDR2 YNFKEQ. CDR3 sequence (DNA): TGTGCCAGCAGCCAAAGCCCGACAGGGTCGGCGGTGGAGACCCAGTACTTC. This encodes CASSQSPTGSAVETQYF.

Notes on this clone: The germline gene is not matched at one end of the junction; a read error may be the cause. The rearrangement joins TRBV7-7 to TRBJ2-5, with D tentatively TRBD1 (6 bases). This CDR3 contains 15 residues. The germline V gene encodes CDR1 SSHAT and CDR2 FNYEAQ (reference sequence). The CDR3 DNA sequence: TGTGCTAGCAGCCGTAACCTTCAGGGGTGGGAGACCCAGTACTTC. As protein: CASSRNLQGWETQYF.

DNA of the CDR3: TGTGCCAGCAGGACACAGGGGGGTGGCTACACCTTC. It specifies CASRTQGGGYTF. The chain is built from TRBV2 and TRBJ1-2; 8 nucleotides align to TRBD1. V shed 6 bases and J 7 bases; nucleotides not matched to a gene: 4. Germline CDR1 is SNHLY and CDR2 is FYNNEI. CDR3 length equals 12 residues.

The CDR3 sequence is CASSSLGENEKLFF. In nucleotides, the CDR3 is TGCGCCAGCAGCTCCCTCGGGGAAAATGAAAAACTGTTTTTT. This chain joins TRBV5-1 and TRBJ1-4; D gene ambiguous. The CDR3 covers 14 residues. Germline V lookup: CDR1 SGHRS, CDR2 YFSETQ. V shed 3 bases and J shed 5 bases, with 11 bases lying between them.

The CDR3 DNA is TGTGCCAGCAGTGCGCGGACAGGGATGAATGAAAAACTGTTTTTT. Its protein product is CASSARTGMNEKLFF. V and J are TRBV6-1 and TRBJ1-4; 8 bases map to TRBD1. J gave up 5 bases and V 4 bases, and 6 bases lay outside the gene matches. The CDR3 totals 15 residues. Germline V gene lookup returns CDR1 MNHNS and CDR2 SASEGT.

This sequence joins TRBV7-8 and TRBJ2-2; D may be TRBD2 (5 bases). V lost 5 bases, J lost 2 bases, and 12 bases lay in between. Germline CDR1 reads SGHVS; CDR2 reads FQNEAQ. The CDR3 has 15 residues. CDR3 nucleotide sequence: TGTGCCAGCAGCACACGGACTCTCAACACCGGGGAGCTGTTTTTT. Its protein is CASSTRTLNTGELFF.

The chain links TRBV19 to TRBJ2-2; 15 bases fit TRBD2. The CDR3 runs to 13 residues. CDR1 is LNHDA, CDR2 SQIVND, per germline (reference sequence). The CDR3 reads CASGLAGGLELFF. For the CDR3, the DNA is TGTGCAAGTGGACTAGCGGGGGGGCTGGAGCTGTTTTTT. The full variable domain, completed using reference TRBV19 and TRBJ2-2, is DGGITQSPKYLFRKEGQNVTLSCEQNLNHDAMYWYRQDPGQGLRLIYYSQIVNDFQKGDIAEGYSVSREKKESFPLTVTSAQKNPTAFYLCASGLAGGLELFFGEGSRLTVL.

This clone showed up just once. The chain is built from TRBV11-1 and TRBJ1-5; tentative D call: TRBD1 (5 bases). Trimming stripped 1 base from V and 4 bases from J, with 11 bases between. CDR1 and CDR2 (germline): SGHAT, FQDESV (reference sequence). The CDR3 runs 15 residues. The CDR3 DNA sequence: TGTGCCAGCAGCTTAGGGGCCGGGGGTAATCAGCCCCAGCATTTT. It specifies CASSLGAGGNQPQHF.

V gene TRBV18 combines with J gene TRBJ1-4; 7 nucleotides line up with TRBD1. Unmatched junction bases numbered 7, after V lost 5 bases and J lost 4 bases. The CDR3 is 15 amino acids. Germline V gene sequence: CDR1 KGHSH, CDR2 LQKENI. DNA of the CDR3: TGTGCCAGCTCATCCACAGGGGATCTTAATGAAAAACTGTTTTTT. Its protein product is CASSSTGDLNEKLFF.

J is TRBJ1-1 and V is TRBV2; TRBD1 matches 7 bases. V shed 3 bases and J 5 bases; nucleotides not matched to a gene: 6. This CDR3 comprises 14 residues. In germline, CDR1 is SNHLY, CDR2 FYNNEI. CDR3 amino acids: CASSESEGATEAFF. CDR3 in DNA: TGTGCCAGCAGTGAGTCGGAGGGGGCGACTGAAGCTTTCTTT.

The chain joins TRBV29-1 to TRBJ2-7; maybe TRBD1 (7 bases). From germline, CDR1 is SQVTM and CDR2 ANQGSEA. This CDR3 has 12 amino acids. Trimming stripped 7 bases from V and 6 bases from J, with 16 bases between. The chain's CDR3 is CSARQGGSEQYF. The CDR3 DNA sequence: TGCAGCGCACGTCAGGGGGGTAGCGAGCAGTACTTC.

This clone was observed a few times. The DNA of the CDR3 is TGTGCCAGTCGCCTGGGGGCCCTCGACTACGGGGAGCTGTTTTTT. It translates to CASRLGALDYGELFF. The chain is built from TRBV6-1 and TRBJ2-2; weak D call: TRBD1 (6 bases). Germline V CDR1 and CDR2: MNHNS, SASEGT. The CDR3 is 15 residues long. V lost 9 bases, J lost 7 bases, and 21 bases lay in between.

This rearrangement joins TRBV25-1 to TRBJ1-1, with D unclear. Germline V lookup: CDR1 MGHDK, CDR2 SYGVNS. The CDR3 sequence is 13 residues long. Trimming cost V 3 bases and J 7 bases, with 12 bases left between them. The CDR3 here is CASSDPGRGEAFF. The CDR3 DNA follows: TGTGCCAGCAGTGATCCCGGACGGGGTGAAGCTTTCTTT.